The rows below give T cell receptor beta chains drawn from one sample of a study of T cells after yellow fever vaccination. Each CDR3 protein gets one entry after TCRdb re-called the 5' RACE reads with MiXCR. This sample has some 600,000 distinct CDR3 sequences, with around 12% found just once. This specimen was PBMCs, taken on the day of the yellow fever booster vaccination. The receptors were gathered from a man aged 25 to 45 who received the YFV17D yellow fever vaccine. Both conserved end residues are part of each CDR3. The D gene is left open where the match is weak. Only part of the rows carry a size: once, few, many, or a class if the clone is expanded.

D gene	V gene	clone size	J gene	CDR3 protein	CDR3 DNA
NA	TRBV20-1	few	TRBJ2-3	CSAMRRVDTQYF	TGCAGTGCTATGCGAAGGGTAGATACGCAGTATTTT
NA	TRBV7-9	NA	TRBJ1-5	CASSPEGGTSNQPQHF	TGTGCCAGCAGCCCCGAGGGGGGGACGAGCAATCAGCCCCAGCATTTT
NA	TRBV6-1	NA	TRBJ2-3	CASRKDWDTDTQYF	TGTGCCAGCAGAAAGGACTGGGACACAGATACGCAGTATTTT
NA	TRBV4-3	few	TRBJ2-7	CASSQGTFNSYEQYF	TGCGCCAGCAGCCAAGGGACTTTCAATTCCTACGAGCAGTACTTC
TRBD1	TRBV20-1	few	TRBJ2-1	CSANSRSGTGEVNEQFF	TGCAGTGCTAACTCAAGATCCGGGACAGGGGAGGTCAATGAGCAGTTCTTC
TRBD1	TRBV11-3	NA	TRBJ2-1	CASSNRGTGVWAEQFF	TGTGCCAGCAGCAACCGAGGGACAGGAGTTTGGGCTGAGCAGTTCTTC
NA	TRBV18	few	TRBJ1-4	CASSFRPSGGDYEKLFF	TGTGCCAGCTCATTTCGTCCGTCGGGAGGCGATTATGAAAAACTGTTTTTT
NA	TRBV7-9	many	TRBJ2-5	CASSLGQEETQYF	TGTGCCAGCAGCTTAGGGCAGGAAGAGACCCAGTACTTC
TRBD2	TRBV20-1	NA	TRBJ2-7	CSATNLAGGDEQYF	TGCAGTGCGACTAATTTAGCGGGAGGCGACGAGCAGTACTTC
NA	TRBV20-1	few	TRBJ2-3	CSARQAGRDLDTQYF	TGCAGTGCTAGGCAGGCAGGAAGGGACCTAGATACGCAGTATTTT
TRBD1	TRBV11-2	NA	TRBJ2-5	CASSKRATGGYQETQYF	TGTGCCAGCAGCAAAAGAGCGACAGGGGGCTACCAAGAGACCCAGTACTTC
NA	TRBV7-2	few	TRBJ2-7	CASSLFSGTSYEQYF	TGTGCCAGCAGCTTGTTTTCCGGAACCTCCTACGAGCAGTACTTC
NA	TRBV15	few	TRBJ1-5	CATSSRDQPQHF	TGTGCCACCAGCAGCAGGGATCAGCCCCAGCATTTT
TRBD2	TRBV12-3/TRBV12-4	NA	TRBJ2-7	CASKKGTSGDYEQYF	TGTGCCAGCAAAAAAGGGACTAGCGGGGACTACGAGCAGTACTTC
NA	TRBV11-2	NA	TRBJ2-4	CASSLDAGKNIQYF	TGTGCCAGCAGCTTAGACGCAGGGAAAAACATTCAGTACTTC
TRBD1	TRBV6-5	few	TRBJ1-1	CASSLQYRGGEAFF	TGTGCCAGCAGTCTCCAGTACAGGGGGGGTGAAGCTTTCTTT
NA	TRBV7-9	many	TRBJ2-4	CASSPGQRDIQYF	TGTGCCAGCAGCCCAGGACAACGAGACATTCAGTACTTC
NA	TRBV5-1	NA	TRBJ2-1	CASSLEGLAGEQFF	TGCGCCAGCAGCTTGGAGGGGCTAGCTGGGGAGCAGTTCTTC
TRBD1	TRBV18	NA	TRBJ2-7	CASSPVTGGSGEQYF	TGTGCCAGCTCACCAGTGACAGGGGGCAGCGGTGAGCAGTACTTC
NA	TRBV12-3/TRBV12-4	many	TRBJ2-2	CASSPSFNTGELFF	TGTGCCAGCAGTCCTTCTTTTAACACCGGGGAGCTGTTTTTT
NA	TRBV6-2/TRBV6-3	NA	TRBJ2-2	CASKDGLGARSGELFF	TGTGCCAGTAAAGACGGTTTGGGGGCCCGATCCGGGGAGCTGTTTTTT
TRBD2	TRBV5-1	few	TRBJ2-1	CASSLLGAGGPGNEQFF	TGCGCCAGCAGCTTGTTAGGAGCGGGAGGGCCAGGCAATGAGCAGTTCTTC
NA	TRBV5-6	many	TRBJ1-4	CASRDQLSEKLFF	TGTGCCAGCAGGGACCAACTTAGCGAAAAACTGTTTTTT
NA	TRBV7-2	NA	TRBJ2-7	CASSLAFGGPYEQYF	TGTGCCAGCAGCTTAGCGTTCGGGGGCCCCTACGAGCAGTACTTC
NA	TRBV12-3/TRBV12-4	NA	TRBJ1-4	CASSSFRGSRHEKLFF	TGTGCCAGCAGCAGCTTTCGGGGAAGCCGACATGAAAAACTGTTTTTT